Each of the 18 T cell receptor beta chains below was sequenced from the same sample in a study of blood T cells in healthy people across ages. Primed by a sample-barcoded 5' primer and a J-beta primer mix, a second PCR proceeded for about 6 to 11 cycles. One entry per CDR3 protein results from TCRdb running MiXCR on the 5' RACE reads. The sample lists about 1.4 million distinct CDR3 sequences, approximately 59% seen once, with about 6.3% in the top ten. The sample taken for sequencing was blood. The receptors shown here come from a man aged 18 to 30 in good health.

This clonotype was picked up a small number of times. The CDR3 nucleotides read TGTGCCAGCAGCCAGAGGTCCTCCTATAATTCACCCCTCCACTTT. It specifies CASSQRSSYNSPLHF. The chain employs TRBV7-6 and TRBJ1-6; D gene unclear. CDR3 length: 15 residues. Trimming removed 5 bases from V and 0 bases from J, with 8 bases in between. In germline, CDR1 is SGHVS, CDR2 FNYEAQ.

This clonotype came up once. The chain joins TRBV19 to TRBJ2-7; tentative D call: TRBD2 (7 bases). Germline assignment: CDR1 LNHDA and CDR2 SQIVND (reference sequence). Trimming removed 11 bases at V and 2 bases at J, with 16 bases between. The CDR3 is made up of 13 amino acids. The DNA for the CDR3 is TGTGCCTCTCGTAGGGAGGGGGCCTACGAGCAGTACTTC. Residues: CASRREGAYEQYF.

Ten or more counts support this clonotype. The rearrangement links TRBV29-1 to TRBJ2-5; D unresolved. V was shortened by 5 bases and J by 1 base, with 11 bases between the two germline ends. The CDR3 length is 13 residues. Germline CDR1 SQVTM, CDR2 ANQGSEA. The CDR3 DNA is TGCAGCGTTTTCGACGGTTTCCAAGAGACCCAGTACTTC. Its translation is CSVFDGFQETQYF. Variable domain in full (rest from reference TRBV29-1 and TRBJ2-5): SAVISQKPSRDICQRGTSLTIQCQVDSQVTMMFWYRQQPGQSLTLIATANQGSEATYESGFVIDKFPISRPNLTFSTLTVSNMSPEDSSIYLCSVFDGFQETQYFGPGTRLLVL.

This clonotype showed up just a few times. The CDR3 coding sequence is TGTGCCAGCAACCTTAAGGGGCGGGGACCAGATACGCAGTATTTT. Protein sequence: CASNLKGRGPDTQYF. The chain links TRBV3-1 to TRBJ2-3; TRBD2 might be the D (6 bases). Germline lookup yields CDR1 LGHDT and CDR2 YNNKEL (reference sequence). Trimming took off 7 bases at V and 4 bases at J, with 18 bases between the two ends. The CDR3 covers 15 residues.

The rearrangement joins TRBV9 to TRBJ2-3; 10 bases align to TRBD2. From germline, CDR1 is SGDLS and CDR2 YYNGEE. The CDR3 length is 18 residues. With 3 bases clipped from V and 3 bases from J, the junction kept 13 bases outside the gene matches. CDR3 loop: CASSEPSGSTPSTDTQYF. CDR3 in DNA: TGTGCCAGCAGCGAACCTAGCGGGAGTACCCCCTCGACAGATACGCAGTATTTT.

A single count supports this clonotype. This chain joins TRBV5-8 and TRBJ2-4; tentative D call: TRBD1 (5 bases). The assigned J gene may be wrong: the sequence end matches TRBJ2-5 better. Germline loops: CDR1 SGHTS, CDR2 YDEGEE. This CDR3 is built from 17 residues. CDR3 amino acids: CASSLNDRSARQETQYF. The DNA of the CDR3 is TGTGCCAGCAGCTTGAACGACAGATCGGCCAGACAAGAGACCCAGTACTTC.

V gene TRBV2 combines with J gene TRBJ1-1; 7 positions agree with TRBD1. The V gene's germline CDR1 is SNHLY and CDR2 FYNNEI. CDR3 length equals 12 residues. The V gene end was trimmed by 7 bases and the J gene end by 6 bases; junction bases not matched to a gene: 5. This chain's CDR3 is CASMAGGPEAFF. The CDR3 DNA reads as TGTGCCAGCATGGCAGGGGGGCCTGAAGCTTTCTTT. Full variable domain (outside the CDR3, taken from reference TRBV2 and TRBJ1-1): EPEVTQTPSHQVTQMGQEVILRCVPISNHLYFYWYRQILGQKVEFLVSFYNNEISEKSEIFDDQFSVERPDGSNFTLKIRSTKLEDSAMYFCASMAGGPEAFFGQGTRLTVV.

V usage is TRBV6-6 and J usage is TRBJ1-2, with 9 bases lining up with TRBD1. CDR1 is MNHNY, CDR2 SVGAGI, per germline (reference sequence). V dropped 2 bases and J dropped 1; count of bases not matched to a gene: 2. The CDR3 is 15 amino acids. CDR3 residues: CASSYPGQGNYGYTF. CDR3 sequence (DNA): TGTGCCAGCAGTTACCCGGGACAGGGTAACTATGGCTACACCTTC.

The V and J genes are TRBV5-1 and TRBJ2-7; 8 bases fit TRBD2. CDR1 SGHRS and CDR2 YFSETQ come from the germline V gene. The CDR3 totals 15 residues. With 7 bases clipped from V and 0 bases from J, the junction kept 9 bases outside the gene matches. The CDR3 reads CASSSGTRASYEQYF. For the CDR3, the DNA is TGCGCCAGCTCTTCCGGGACTAGGGCCTCCTACGAGCAGTACTTC.

Of note for this clonotype: Mismatch with germline at one junction end may stem from a read error. The rearrangement links TRBV11-3 to TRBJ2-1; 13 bases agree with TRBD2. Germline V lookup: CDR1 SGHNT, CDR2 YENEEA. The CDR3 length is 18 residues. CDR3 DNA sequence: TGTGCCGGCAGCTTAGCTCGAGGACTAGCGGGGGCCTATCATGAGCAGTTCTTC. This sequence encodes CAGSLARGLAGAYHEQFF.

The chain is built from TRBV27 and TRBJ2-5; TRBD1 matches at 9 bases. Trimming at V came to 6 bases and at J to 0 bases, leaving 8 bases not matched to a gene. Germline V gene data show CDR1 as MNHEY and CDR2 as SMNVEV (reference sequence). This CDR3 comprises 16 residues. CDR3 loop: CASRCGQGLYQETQYF. In DNA, the CDR3 is TGTGCCAGCAGATGCGGACAGGGGTTGTACCAAGAGACCCAGTACTTC.

The V and J genes are TRBV6-4 and TRBJ1-2; TRBD1 is a possible D gene (5 bases). The CDR3 extends over 15 amino acids. V lost 6 bases, J lost 6 bases, and 20 bases lay in between. Germline loops: CDR1 MRHNA, CDR2 SNTAGT. In DNA form, the CDR3 reads TGTGCCAGCAGCGAGAATACAGGTGAATGGGATGGCTACACCTTC. Residues: CASSENTGEWDGYTF.

As concerns this clonotype: With a much larger clone just one base away, this may be a read error. The chain uses TRBV20-1 and TRBJ2-5; 7 nucleotides line up with TRBD2. Germline trimming cut 3 bases from V and 11 bases from J; bases unmatched to any gene: 18. From germline, CDR1 is DFQATT and CDR2 SNEGSKA (reference sequence). The CDR3 has 15 residues. The CDR3 protein is CSARGGLTLYNEQYF. DNA of the CDR3: TGCAGTGCTAGGGGGGGACTAACCTTATACAATGAGCAGTACTTC.

This clonotype came up many times. The rearrangement uses TRBV7-2 and TRBJ2-5; D is uncertain. Trimming took off 3 bases at V and 5 bases at J, with 13 bases between the two ends. The CDR3 has 14 residues. Germline loops: CDR1 SGHTA, CDR2 FQGNSA. The CDR3 region has the DNA TGTGCCAGCAGCTTTCAAGGCACCGGCGAGACCCAGTACTTC. It codes for CASSFQGTGETQYF.

Comment on this clonotype: The junction departs from germline at one end; a sequencing error may be responsible. V and J are TRBV14 and TRBJ2-1, with 11 bases lining up with TRBD1. CDR1 SGHDN and CDR2 FVKESK come from the germline V gene. The length of the CDR3 is 20 residues. The CDR3 nucleotides read TGTGCCATCAGCCAAGTGATGGGACAGGGGGTTCCCAACACCCACAATGAGCAGTTCTTC. The encoded protein is CAISQVMGQGVPNTHNEQFF.

The chain is built from TRBV14 and TRBJ1-2; D perhaps matches TRBD1 (6 bases). The CDR3 consists of 15 residues. V was shortened by 0 bases and J by 4 bases, with 12 bases between the two germline ends. Germline assignment: CDR1 SGHDN and CDR2 FVKESK. The CDR3 DNA sequence: TGTGCCAGCAGCCAAGAAAAACAGGGAAGCTATGGCTACACCTTC. Amino acids: CASSQEKQGSYGYTF.

The CDR3 DNA sequence: TGTGCCAGCAGCCCCATATTTGGTGGGACAGGGGTAAGTCGTGCCTACGAGCAGTACTTC. It translates to CASSPIFGGTGVSRAYEQYF. The chain links TRBV5-6 to TRBJ2-4; 10 bases are a match to TRBD1. The end of the DNA aligns better with TRBJ2-7, so the J call may be wrong. The CDR3 is 20 residues long. Germline-derived CDR1 and CDR2 are SGHDT and YYEEEE.

The genes are TRBV4-2 and TRBJ2-3; D is possibly TRBD1 or TRBD2 (5 bases each). The germline gives CDR1 LGHNA, CDR2 YNFKEQ. V lost 0 bases and J 8 bases, leaving 9 bases between the germline ends. This CDR3 region has 13 residues. The CDR3: CASSQEDGGTQYF. The CDR3, as DNA: TGTGCCAGCAGCCAAGAGGATGGGGGTACGCAGTATTTT.